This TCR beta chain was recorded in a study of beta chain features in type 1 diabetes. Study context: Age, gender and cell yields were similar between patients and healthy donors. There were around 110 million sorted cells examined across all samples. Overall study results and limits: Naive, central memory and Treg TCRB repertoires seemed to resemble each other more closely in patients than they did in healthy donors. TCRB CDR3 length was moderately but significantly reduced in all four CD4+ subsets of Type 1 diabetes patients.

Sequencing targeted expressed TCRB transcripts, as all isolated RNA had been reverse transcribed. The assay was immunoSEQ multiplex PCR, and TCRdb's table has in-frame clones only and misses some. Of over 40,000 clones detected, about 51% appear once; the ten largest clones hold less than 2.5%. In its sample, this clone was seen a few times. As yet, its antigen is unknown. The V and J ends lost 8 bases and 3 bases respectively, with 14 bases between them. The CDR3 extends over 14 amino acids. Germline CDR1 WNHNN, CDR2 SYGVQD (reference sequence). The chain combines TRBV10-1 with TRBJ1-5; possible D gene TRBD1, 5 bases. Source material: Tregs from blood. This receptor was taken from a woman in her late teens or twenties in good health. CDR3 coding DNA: TGCGCCAGCCACGAACGGGGGTTCAATCAGCCCCAGCATTTT. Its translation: CASHERGFNQPQHF.